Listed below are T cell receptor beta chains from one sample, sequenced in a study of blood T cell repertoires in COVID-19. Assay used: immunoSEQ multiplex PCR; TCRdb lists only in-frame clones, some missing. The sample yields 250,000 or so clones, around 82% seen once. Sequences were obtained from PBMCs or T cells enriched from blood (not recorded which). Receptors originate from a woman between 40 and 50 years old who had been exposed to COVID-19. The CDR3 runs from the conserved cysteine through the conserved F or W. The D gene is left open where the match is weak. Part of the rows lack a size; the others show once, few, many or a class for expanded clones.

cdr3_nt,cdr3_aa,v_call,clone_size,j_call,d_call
TGTGCCAGCAGCCCGCAGAGGGTCACACCCCTCCACTTT,CASSPQRVTPLHF,TRBV6-2/TRBV6-3,NA,TRBJ1-6,NA
TGTGCCTGGAGTGACGGGACAGGGGTATCCTATGGCTACACCTTC,CAWSDGTGVSYGYTF,TRBV30,NA,TRBJ1-2,TRBD1
TGTGCCAGCAGCTCTAATCGGGCTAGCGGGGGGGCCTACAATGAGCAGTTCTTC,CASSSNRASGGAYNEQFF,TRBV7-2,NA,TRBJ2-1,TRBD2
TGCAGCGTGGCCCGGGACAGGGGTAGTGGCTACACCTTC,CSVARDRGSGYTF,TRBV29-1,NA,TRBJ1-2,TRBD1
TGTGCCAGTAGTGCCAACAGAAATTCACCCCTCCACTTT,CASSANRNSPLHF,TRBV19,NA,TRBJ1-6,NA
TGCAGCGTTGAGCTGGGCGGGTTGTACGAGCAGTACTTC,CSVELGGLYEQYF,TRBV29-1,NA,TRBJ2-7,NA
TGTGCCAGCAGTCCTACCGGGACACCCTACGAGCAGTACTTC,CASSPTGTPYEQYF,TRBV27,NA,TRBJ2-7,NA
TGCGCCAGCGGCAATGAGCGGGGGGGCGGAGAGACCCAGTACTTC,CASGNERGGGETQYF,TRBV5-1,NA,TRBJ2-5,TRBD2
TGTGCAAGTCGCTCGGGGGGACAGGGGGGCAATCAGCCCCAGCATTTT,CASRSGGQGGNQPQHF,TRBV12-2,NA,TRBJ1-5,NA
TGCGCCAGCAGTACGGGACAGGGAAGGGTTGAGCAGTTCTTC,CASSTGQGRVEQFF,TRBV10-2,NA,TRBJ2-1,TRBD1
TGTGCCATCAGTGAGCCTAGGGGGCGCGAAGCTTTCTTT,CAISEPRGREAFF,TRBV10-3,NA,TRBJ1-1,TRBD1
TGCAGCGTTCACTTGGGTCTCCCGGGACAGCCCCAGCATTTT,CSVHLGLPGQPQHF,TRBV29-1,NA,TRBJ1-5,NA
TGTGCCAGCAGCTTGTTACGGGGAGAGGGTGGAAACACCATATATTTT,CASSLLRGEGGNTIYF,TRBV7-4,NA,TRBJ1-3,NA
TGTGCCAGCTCACCACCGGCGGATGGGAACACTGAAGCTTTCTTT,CASSPPADGNTEAFF,TRBV18,NA,TRBJ1-1,NA
TGCGCCAGCAGCCAAGTGAGGGAACCTAACTATGGCTACACCTTC,CASSQVREPNYGYTF,TRBV4-3,NA,TRBJ1-2,NA
TGTGCCAGCAGCTTATCGAGCACAGAGTATTCACCCCTCCACTTT,CASSLSSTEYSPLHF,TRBV7-9,NA,TRBJ1-6,NA
TGTGCCAGCAGCTTAGATGGGGAGCGTGGCTACACCTTC,CASSLDGERGYTF,TRBV13,NA,TRBJ1-2,NA
TGTGCCAGCAGCTCTACTAGCGGGGGAGACAAGACCCAGTACTTC,CASSSTSGGDKTQYF,TRBV5-4,NA,TRBJ2-5,TRBD2
TGTGCCAGCTCGAAACGACAGGGAGACACTGAAGCTTTCTTT,CASSKRQGDTEAFF,TRBV18,NA,TRBJ1-1,TRBD1
TGTGCCATCAGTACTTCACCTCGGGACAGGACTACCTACGAGCAGTACTTC,CAISTSPRDRTTYEQYF,TRBV10-3,NA,TRBJ2-7,TRBD1
TGTGCCAGCAGTGAAGCTCCACGGGGGAATGACTACGAGCAGTACTTC,CASSEAPRGNDYEQYF,TRBV2,NA,TRBJ2-7,NA
TGTGCCAGCAGCCAAGATCCCGCGGGGGGCCGCCCGACGTACAATGAGCAGTTCTTC,CASSQDPAGGRPTYNEQFF,TRBV4-2,NA,TRBJ2-1,TRBD2
TGCGCCAGCAGCCAAGGACCCAGGGGCCAGAGCTCCTACGAGCAGTACTTC,CASSQGPRGQSSYEQYF,TRBV4-1,NA,TRBJ2-7,NA
TGTGCCAGCAGCCCTGGGACTAGCGGGGGTATAGATACGCAGTATTTT,CASSPGTSGGIDTQYF,TRBV3-1/TRBV3-2,NA,TRBJ2-3,TRBD2
TGTGCCAGCAGCTTGGCCCAGAAACAAGAGACCCAGTACTTC,CASSLAQKQETQYF,TRBV5-4,once,TRBJ2-5,NA
TGTGCCAGCAGTCCCCCTACAGGGGGCGGTGGCTACACCTTC,CASSPPTGGGGYTF,TRBV3-1/TRBV3-2,NA,TRBJ1-2,TRBD1
TGTGCCACCAGTGACCCGGGACAGGGCCAGCCCCAGCATTTT,CATSDPGQGQPQHF,TRBV24-1,NA,TRBJ1-5,TRBD1
TGTGCCAGCAGTGAATTTGGCGGGGGGAACACCGGGGAGCTGTTTTTT,CASSEFGGGNTGELFF,TRBV2,NA,TRBJ2-2,TRBD2
TGTGCCAGCAGTTACCTCCAGGTGACCTCTGGAAACACCATATATTTT,CASSYLQVTSGNTIYF,TRBV6-5,NA,TRBJ1-3,NA
TGTGCCAGTAGTATAGATGGCGGGTACCCCGATTCACCCCTCCACTTT,CASSIDGGYPDSPLHF,TRBV19,once,TRBJ1-6,NA
TGTGCCACCAGTGATTTGCAGGGGGATGAGCAGTTCTTC,CATSDLQGDEQFF,TRBV24-1,few,TRBJ2-1,TRBD1
TGTGCCAGCAGTCGACCGGGGGTGGAGGCAGATACGCAGTATTTT,CASSRPGVEADTQYF,TRBV6-2/TRBV6-3,NA,TRBJ2-3,NA